This T cell receptor beta chain originates from a study of cytomegalovirus exposure and HLA in healthy donors. Primers included in the PCR were 60 Vbeta and 13 Jbeta primers. Sequenced by immunoSEQ multiplex PCR; TCRdb stores in-frame clones only, minus some. The sample carries 130,000 or so clones, roughly two thirds recorded once. Germline V gives CDR1 MDHEN, CDR2 SYDVKM. The CDR3 length is 18 residues. V lost 2 bases and J 0 bases, leaving 17 bases between the germline ends. Source material: PBMCs. The chain carries TRBV28 and TRBJ1-5; possibly TRBD1 for D (5 bases). The source is a male donor in good health and CMV-seronegative. The CDR3 DNA is TGTGCCAGCAGTTTAAGGGGCGCGTCCCACTATAGCAATCAGCCCCAGCATTTT. This gives the protein CASSLRGASHYSNQPQHF.